These 24 T cell receptor beta chains came from one sample sequenced in a study of cytomegalovirus exposure and HLA in healthy donors. Vbeta (60) and Jbeta (13) primers were used in the PCR. TCRdb's table, derived via immunoSEQ multiplex PCR, lists solely in-frame clones and lacks some. In the table there are approximately 150,000 clones, approximately 73% of which are singletons. The sequenced material came from PBMCs. All receptors derive from a woman under 30 in good health and CMV-seronegative.

The chain carries TRBV12-5 and TRBJ2-3, with a tentative D call TRBD1 (5 bases). The CDR3 totals 12 residues. Germline CDR1 reads LGHNT; CDR2 reads FRNRAP. Trimming left V 5 bases short and J 4 bases short, with 7 bases between. The chain's CDR3 is CASGAGSDTQYF. CDR3 nucleotide sequence: TGTGCTAGTGGTGCAGGGTCAGATACGCAGTATTTT.

The V gene is TRBV11-2, the J gene TRBJ1-2; a possible D gene is TRBD1 (5 bases). Germline CDR1 and CDR2: SGHAT and FQNNGV. The CDR3 consists of 15 residues. Trimming took off 5 bases at V and 4 bases at J, with 17 bases between the two ends. This chain's CDR3 is CASSHPGGVGYGYTF. Written as DNA, the CDR3 is TGTGCCAGCAGCCACCCCGGGGGGGTAGGCTATGGCTACACCTTC.

This clone was seen only once. This chain joins TRBV7-8 and TRBJ1-2; 7 bases agree with TRBD1. The V and J ends lost 5 bases and 5 bases, in that order; junction bases with no gene match: 8. Germline values: CDR1 SGHVS, CDR2 FQNEAQ. The CDR3 is 14 amino acids. CDR3 amino acids: CASSTPGQRYGYTF. In DNA form, the CDR3 reads TGTGCCAGCAGCACCCCGGGACAGAGATATGGCTACACCTTC.

With regard to this clone: The junction departs from germline at one end; a sequencing error may be responsible. This chain joins TRBV7-7 and TRBJ2-3; D remains ambiguous. Germline assignment: CDR1 SSHAT and CDR2 FNYEAQ (reference sequence). The CDR3 totals 13 residues. The CDR3 spells CASSLALQDTQYF. DNA of the CDR3: TGTGCTAGCAGCTTAGCCCTGCAGGATACGCAGTATTTT.

This clone was seen more than once but under ten times. The V gene is TRBV6-1, the J gene TRBJ2-3; D call uncertain. With 7 bases removed from V and 2 bases from J, the gap between germline ends came to 13 bases. Germline CDR1 is MNHNS and CDR2 is SASEGT. The CDR3 length is 14 residues. In DNA form, the CDR3 reads TGTGCCAGCAACTATTACTCTCTCACAGATACGCAGTATTTT. Its protein product is CASNYYSLTDTQYF.

This sequence joins TRBV14 and TRBJ2-7, with D perhaps matching TRBD1 (6 bases). V lost 5 bases and J lost 6, with 14 bases in between. This CDR3 region has 13 residues. CDR1 and CDR2 (germline): SGHDN, FVKESK. The CDR3 protein is CASSTRQAGEQYF. In nucleotides, the CDR3 is TGTGCCAGCAGCACCCGACAGGCTGGCGAGCAGTACTTC. Supplemented by reference TRBV14 and TRBJ2-7, the full variable domain reads EAGVTQFPSHSVIEKGQTVTLRCDPISGHDNLYWYRRVMGKEIKFLLHFVKESKQDESGMPNNRFLAERTGGTYSTLKVQPAELEDSGVYFCASSTRQAGEQYFGPGTRLTVT.

The chain employs TRBV6-1 and TRBJ2-1; TRBD1 matches 8 bases. The length of the CDR3 is 11 residues. Trimming cost V 7 bases and J 9 bases; bases outside gene matches: 2. The germline gives CDR1 MNHNS, CDR2 SASEGT. The CDR3: CASNGQGEQFF. CDR3 DNA sequence: TGTGCCAGCAATGGACAGGGTGAGCAGTTCTTC.

The V call is TRBV5-4, the J call TRBJ2-1; maybe TRBD1 (5 bases). V lost 2 bases to trimming and J lost 9 bases, with 18 bases between them. This CDR3 has 15 amino acids. CDR1 and CDR2 from the germline V gene are SGHNT and YYREEE (reference sequence). The CDR3 is CASSFPQGFSGEQFF. The CDR3 coding sequence is TGTGCCAGCAGCTTTCCCCAGGGATTCTCTGGTGAGCAGTTCTTC.

The chain employs TRBV5-3 and TRBJ1-1, with D unresolved. TRBV5-3 counts as an open reading frame of uncertain function. This CDR3 is 13 amino acids long. Trimming shortened V by 6 bases and J by 0 bases, and 9 bases separated the two germline ends. This chain's CDR3 is CARTDKLNTEAFF. The CDR3 DNA sequence: TGTGCCAGAACCGACAAACTGAACACTGAAGCTTTCTTT.

The rearrangement uses TRBV11-2 and TRBJ1-5, with D possibly TRBD1 on 5 matching bases. The CDR3 is 17 amino acids. V lost 1 base and J 0 bases, leaving 13 bases between the germline ends. The germline V gene encodes CDR1 SGHAT and CDR2 FQNNGV. Here the CDR3 DNA reads TGTGCCAGCAGCTTAGGGGGTAGGGGTTATAGCAATCAGCCCCAGCATTTT. Translation gives CASSLGGRGYSNQPQHF. Filled out from reference TRBV11-2 and TRBJ1-5, the complete variable domain reads EAGVAQSPRYKIIEKRQSVAFWCNPISGHATLYWYQQILGQGPKLLIQFQNNGVVDDSQLPKDRFSAERLKGVDSTLKIQPAKLEDSAVYLCASSLGGRGYSNQPQHFGDGTRLSIL.

This chain links TRBV11-2 with TRBJ1-1; a weak D match, TRBD1 (6 bases). Germline V lookup: CDR1 SGHAT, CDR2 FQNNGV. The CDR3 is 12 residues long. Trimming pared 5 bases from V and 8 bases from J, leaving 12 bases between. The DNA for the CDR3 is TGTGCCAGCAGCCCGATTACAGGGGAAGCTTTCTTT. Its translation is CASSPITGEAFF.

This clone has a handful of counts. The chain couples TRBV29-1 to TRBJ1-2; the D is unclear. The length of the CDR3 is 15 residues. V lost 2 bases and J 4 bases, leaving 17 bases between the germline ends. CDR1 and CDR2 (germline): SQVTM, ANQGSEA. CDR3: CSVESATGSVYGYTF. Written as DNA, the CDR3 is TGCAGCGTTGAAAGCGCGACGGGATCGGTCTATGGCTACACCTTC.

CDR3 in DNA: TGTGCCAGTAGTAAACAGGGTGGCCGGGAAAAACTGTTTTTT. Translating gives CASSKQGGREKLFF. J is TRBJ1-4 and V is TRBV19, with TRBD1 as a possible D gene (6 bases). The V gene's germline CDR1 is LNHDA and CDR2 SQIVND (reference sequence). The CDR3 has 14 residues. Between the trimmed V and J ends, which lost 4 bases and 8 bases, there was a span of 14 bases.

V usage is TRBV2 and J usage is TRBJ1-2; D might be TRBD1 (5 bases). Germline V CDR1 and CDR2: SNHLY, FYNNEI. This CDR3 contains 14 residues. Trimming took 1 base from V and 4 from J, leaving 10 bases between them. Here the CDR3 reads CASSEVGLGYGYTF. The CDR3 DNA sequence: TGTGCCAGCAGTGAAGTGGGACTTGGCTATGGCTACACCTTC.

There are a few counts of this clone. V gene TRBV7-9 combines with J gene TRBJ2-3; 10 bases fit TRBD2. The germline V gene encodes CDR1 SEHNR and CDR2 FQNEAQ (reference sequence). Germline trimming cut 6 bases from V and 1 base from J; bases unmatched to any gene: 1. CDR3 size: 14 residues. CDR3 sequence reads: CASRAGGGTDTQYF. CDR3 nucleotides: TGTGCCAGCAGAGCGGGGGGGGGCACAGATACGCAGTATTTT.

This chain connects TRBV7-2 to TRBJ2-4; TRBD2 matches 8 bases. With 2 bases clipped from V and 0 bases from J, the junction kept 0 bases outside the gene matches. There are 15 residues in the CDR3. Per germline, CDR1 SGHTA and CDR2 FQGNSA. The CDR3 reads CASSLTSGAKNIQYF. In nucleotides, the CDR3 is TGTGCCAGCAGCTTAACTAGCGGAGCCAAAAACATTCAGTACTTC.

The chain carries TRBV6-1 and TRBJ1-3; D is possibly TRBD1 (5 bases). The CDR3 sequence is 15 residues long. Germline CDR1 MNHNS, CDR2 SASEGT. The germline V and J ends were trimmed by 1 base and 0 bases, with 7 bases remaining between them. Here the CDR3 DNA reads TGTGCCAGCAGTGAAGGACAGCCCTCTGGAAACACCATATATTTT. Translating it yields CASSEGQPSGNTIYF.

This clone was observed a handful of times. The chain's CDR3 is CASSPRGNTEAFF. The CDR3, as DNA: TGTGCCAGTAGTCCCCGGGGGAACACTGAAGCTTTCTTT. The gene calls are TRBV19 and TRBJ1-1; no clear D gene. This CDR3 is 13 amino acids long. The V end was cut by 5 bases, the J end by 1 base, with 8 bases between. Per germline, CDR1 LNHDA and CDR2 SQIVND (reference sequence).

For the CDR3, the DNA is TGCGCCAGCAGCTCCTCCACTAGCGGGGGAACTTCCTACGAGCAGTACTTC. This codes for CASSSSTSGGTSYEQYF. The chain links TRBV5-1 to TRBJ2-7; TRBD2 aligns across 11 bases. CDR1 and CDR2 (germline): SGHRS, YFSETQ. V lost 3 bases to trimming and J lost 1 base; unmatched junction nucleotides: 9. CDR3 size: 17 residues.

In this sample, this clone turned up a few times. The rearrangement joins TRBV5-1 to TRBJ1-1; D gene uncertain. Per the germline V gene, CDR1 is SGHRS and CDR2 is YFSETQ. V lost 4 bases and J 6 bases, leaving 13 bases between the germline ends. The CDR3 consists of 13 residues. Written as DNA, the CDR3 is TGCGCCAGCAGCGCACGAGGTTTGGCTGAAGCTTTCTTT. Residues: CASSARGLAEAFF.

This chain connects TRBV5-5 to TRBJ2-1; 13 nucleotides match TRBD2. The CDR3 covers 16 residues. Germline loops: CDR1 SGHKS, CDR2 YYEKEE (reference sequence). V lost 3 bases to trimming and J lost 7 bases; unmatched junction nucleotides: 7. The CDR3 region has the DNA TGTGCCAGCAGCTCCAGGACTAGCGGGAGTTCAAATGAGCAGTTCTTC. Encoded protein: CASSSRTSGSSNEQFF.

This clone showed up just once. V usage is TRBV4-1 and J usage is TRBJ1-2; 9 bases fit TRBD1. With V trimmed by 3 bases and J by 4 bases, 9 bases remained unmatched. The germline V gene has CDR1 MGHRA and CDR2 YSYEKL. This CDR3 is 16 amino acids long. The CDR3 is CASSHGTGSYSYGYTF. CDR3 nucleotide sequence: TGCGCCAGCAGCCACGGGACAGGGAGTTACAGCTATGGCTACACCTTC.

The rearrangement joins TRBV6-1 to TRBJ1-5; 10 bases fit TRBD1. Germline V gene lookup returns CDR1 MNHNS and CDR2 SASEGT. The CDR3 has 15 residues. V gave up 1 base and J gave up 4 bases; unmatched junction bases: 1. The CDR3 is CASSEGTGGNQPQHF. CDR3 in DNA: TGTGCCAGCAGTGAAGGGACAGGGGGTAATCAGCCCCAGCATTTT.

The chain recombines TRBV7-9 with TRBJ2-7, with D possibly matching TRBD2 (6 bases). V was clipped by 5 bases and J by 0 bases, with 17 bases between them. This CDR3 has 16 amino acids. Germline V gene sequence: CDR1 SEHNR, CDR2 FQNEAQ (reference sequence). CDR3: CASSPRSGASSYEQYV. The CDR3 nucleotides are TGTGCCAGCAGCCCCCGGTCGGGAGCTTCCTCCTACGAGCAGTACGTC.